Following are 5 T cell receptor beta chains from one sample sequenced in a study of Graves' ophthalmopathy and Graves' hyperthyroidism. RNA transcripts were the source from which TCR beta CDR3 regions were amplified. Investigators did first-round RT-PCR with HTBI primers, then second-round multiplex PCR. TCRdb analysed the multiplex PCR reads with MiXCR anew, one entry per CDR3 protein. This sample has about 740,000 distinct CDR3 sequences; roughly 40% occur once, and the top ten carry 44%. Sample: peripheral blood. These receptors all stem from an adult man with Graves' ophthalmopathy.

The V gene is TRBV6-1, the J gene TRBJ2-7; 7 nucleotides line up with TRBD1. The junction had 12 bases not matched to a gene; V was cut back by 9 bases and J by 4 bases. The CDR3 contains 14 residues. Per the germline V gene, CDR1 is MNHNS and CDR2 is SASEGT. CDR3 in DNA: TGTGCCAGTCGTCCGGGACAGAGAAATTACGAGCAGTACTTC. As protein: CASRPGQRNYEQYF.

This clonotype was counted ten times or more. As DNA, the CDR3 is TGCAGCGTTGTGGTTTTGAACACTGAAGCTTTCTTT. Translating gives CSVVVLNTEAFF. The chain couples TRBV29-1 to TRBJ1-1; D is ambiguous. This CDR3 is 12 amino acids long. Germline CDR1 reads SQVTM; CDR2 reads ANQGSEA. Trimming took 4 bases from V and 0 from J, leaving 6 bases between them.

The genes are TRBV7-2 and TRBJ1-1; D remains ambiguous. CDR1 and CDR2 (germline): SGHTA, FQGNSA. The V gene lost 0 bases and the J gene lost 0 bases, with 8 bases spanning the gap. There are 15 residues in the CDR3. The DNA for the CDR3 is TGTGCCAGCAGCTTAGCCGCCGGTGTGAACACTGAAGCTTTCTTT. This sequence encodes CASSLAAGVNTEAFF.

This clonotype has a handful of counts. The V and J genes are TRBV7-9 and TRBJ1-1; TRBD1 might be the D (5 bases). Germline CDR1 reads SEHNR; CDR2 reads FQNEAQ (reference sequence). The V gene lost 6 bases and the J gene lost 5 bases, with 19 bases spanning the gap. The CDR3 length is 15 residues. The CDR3 is CASSLPPGYETEAFF. The CDR3 nucleotides are TGTGCCAGCAGTTTGCCCCCAGGGTACGAGACTGAAGCTTTCTTT.

The sample holds many counts of this clonotype. CDR3 nucleotide sequence: TGTGCCACCAGCAGAGATGGTAGCGGGAGTTACGAGCAGTACTTC. Translation gives CATSRDGSGSYEQYF. The rearrangement links TRBV15 to TRBJ2-7; 9 bases agree with TRBD2. The V gene's germline CDR1 is LNHNV and CDR2 YYDKDF (reference sequence). CDR3 size: 15 residues. With 0 bases clipped from V and 4 bases from J, the junction kept 4 bases outside the gene matches.